Detailed here is one TCR beta chain. Its antigen remains unidentified. No per-base quality is available; no much larger clone lies one base away. The junction shows trimming of 4 bases on V and 1 base on J, and the gene matches do not reach 3 bases of it. The germline V gene (reference sequence) sets CDR1 to SGHNT and CDR2 to YYREEE. The CDR3 covers 15 residues, taking in both the cysteine and the phenylalanine. This entry keeps only the CDR3 DNA: 45 bases, framed from base 1. The cohort comprised around 700 healthy bone marrow donors. At the time of sampling, every cohort member was nominally healthy, though immune exposures that went unrecorded were likely present. The donor tested CMV seronegative, placing the donor among the approximately 400 seronegative members of the cohort. A peripheral blood sample was provided by each donor, and peripheral blood mononuclear cells were used for TCR beta sequencing. The Qiagen DNeasy Blood Extraction Kit was used to extract genomic DNA from the blood cell samples.

The receptor library was made with the immunoSEQ multiplex PCR assay. The multiplex PCR relied on a mix of 60 forward primers for TCR Vbeta segments and 13 reverse primers for TCR Jbeta segments. A multiplex PCR assay on genomic DNA amplified the CDR3 region of rearranged TCR beta genes. Amplified TCR beta libraries were sequenced as 87-base-pair reads on the Illumina HiSeq System. Concerning the study's data processing: In a later analysis, tens of millions of unique TCR beta chains were counted across the 666 repertoires, and approximately 11 million of these chains were shared by at least two donors. A nearest-neighbor algorithm error-corrected the raw reads and collapsed the reads into unique sequences, merging closely related sequences to remove PCR and sequencing errors. To assign V, D and J gene segments, CDR3 sequences were aligned to IMGT reference sequences. Each retained sequence needed at least a six-nucleotide match to both a V gene segment and a J gene segment. Rearrangements were classified as productive when the CDR3 lacked stop codons and remained in frame with V and J, and all other rearrangements were classified as non-productive. Following IMGT convention, CDR3 was defined as the stretch from the second conserved V-encoded cysteine to the conserved J-encoded phenylalanine. The earlier analysis of approximately 590 of the donors excluded any sequence lacking an unambiguous match to a single V gene segment. An earlier analysis of almost 600 of the donors classified V segments as functional when productive rearrangements were above 56.7% and as segregating when the standard deviation between donors was above 5%. A statistical classification framework was built to diagnose cytomegalovirus status from the catalog of TCR beta chain sequences. A later analysis assigned V and J genes by comparing TCR nucleotide sequences with IMGT/GENE-DB human TR gene sequences. In a later analysis, CDR3 sequences and most-parsimonious VDJ recombination scenarios were assigned using the TCRdist pipeline. In a later analysis, each TCR beta chain was defined by its CDR3 amino acid sequence together with its V-gene family, and reads lacking a unique V-gene family were excluded. To address suspected cross-contamination and a sequencing artifact, a later analysis removed some 620 highly shared, low-generation-probability nucleotide sequences. In a later analysis, a clonal expansion index was calculated for each public chain from normalized within-repertoire ranks of inferred template counts. In a later analysis, generation probabilities were computed using a VDJ recombination model fitted to out-of-frame rearrangements, and the results were checked against IGoR. In a later analysis, hypergeometric tests were used to score TCR-TCR, TCR-HLA and TCR-CMV co-occurrence, with a repertoire-size bias correction applied to TCR pairs. A later analysis estimated false discovery rates by permuting HLA or CMV assignments 20 times. In a later analysis, co-occurring TCRs were grouped using DBSCAN, with TCRdist sequence similarity added in when clustering inside HLA-allele-positive subsets. For co-occurrence clustering, repertoires with fewer than 30,000 or more than 120,000 public chains were excluded, along with a handful of repertoires with anomalous nucleotide sharing. TCRdb re-hosts the immuneACCESS table, in-frame sequences only. Its copies lack some clones; in the studies checked, an unresolved V gene accounts for under half of them, and the cause for the rest is not known. That table gives V, J and clone size, and the DNA gave D and trimming. The sample records roughly 200,000 clones, about 80% of which are singletons. The top ten constitute more than 0.5% of the sample.

This entry is derived from a study of cytomegalovirus exposure and HLA in healthy donors (dated by TCRdb to the late 2010s). For the wider study: An earlier analysis of about 530 of the donors reported approximately 260 Gb of sequence data and around 100 million unique TCR beta sequences obtained from around 170 million T cells. An early release that covered around 590 HLA-typed donors contained approximately 290 gigabases of sequencing data and around 85 million unique TCR sequences. Of the 350 to 450 genotyped donors, 81% were placed in the genetic ancestry cluster associated with self-reported Caucasian donors. The study aimed to test whether cataloging public T cell receptors could reveal signatures of past pathogen exposure. The T cell repertoires of about 700 subjects were profiled by immunosequencing and related to cytomegalovirus serostatus. Besides the first cohort of some 670 subjects, a separate validation cohort made up of about 120 different subjects was used. High-throughput TCR immunosequencing, statistical association of individual TCRs with disease status, and machine learning were combined to predict cytomegalovirus infection status. To study patterns of TCR occurrence, a later analysis re-analyzed previously published TCR beta repertoires from several hundred donors and added high-resolution HLA genotyping. The later analysis used no new phenotypic data to find candidate immune exposures, relying instead on TCR beta sequences and their occurrence across donors. An earlier analysis of 587 of the donors used high-throughput TCR beta sequencing to judge whether each TCR beta V gene segment behaved as functional or pseudogenic. Donor age, sex, ethnicity and CMV serostatus were compiled together with the repertoire data. A later genetic analysis took genome-wide SNP genotypes for about 55% of the 666 donors and used that subset as a discovery cohort. Every repertoire in the discovery cohort had been generated on one and the same sequencing platform. HLA typing included class I and class II loci at four-digit resolution. The number of typed donors differed by locus: about 620-630 for A, B, C, DRB1 and DQB1; 500 to 550 for DQA1; roughly 600 for DPA1; and approximately 450 for DPB1. Roughly five DR-DQ haplotypes were treated as single units for association and clustering because of strong linkage in the cohort. Across around 400 genotyped donors of the cohort, an average of about 220,000 unique TCR beta nucleotide sequences per donor were sequenced, and around 20% of those sequences were non-productive.

On the study overall, not on this receptor specifically: A later genetic analysis associated a missense DCLRE1C variant with V-gene and J-gene trimming of TCR beta chains, and an independent cohort replicated the association. Linkage disequilibrium might explain the correlated functional status among segregating V segments, but an unknown experimental factor could not be ruled out. HLA typing was unavailable for some donors at each locus, so association tests used only the typed subset. Roughly uniform sequencing depth across donors was assumed in presence/absence analyses, although this assumption may not hold. Broadly in line with IMGT annotations, most TCR beta V segments showed up in productive rearrangements about 87% or about 30% of the time in an earlier analysis of several hundred of the donors. The earlier analysis of 450 to 700 of the donors excluded some 16 rarely observed V segments, including chromosome 9 orphons, because counts were too low. Only TCR beta chains were sequenced in this cohort, and the absence of alpha or paired-chain data limited detectable features. The sequencing pipeline was judged likely to have produced a cluster of highly shared sequence variants as a technical artifact. It was suggested by the authors that the approach could potentially be generalized to other disease states and immunological phenotypes. In a later analysis, most CMV-associated TCR beta chains were found to appear HLA-restricted, with HLA associations seemingly driven largely by CMV exposure. According to a later genetic analysis, donors in an Asian-associated ancestry cluster had fewer N-insertions in productive TCRs than the approximately 710-donor mean. In a later analysis, several top co-occurrence clusters were reported to appear linked to parvovirus B19, influenza, CMV and Epstein-Barr virus. Strong co-occurrence of HLA alleles, especially DR and DQ, made assigning TCR associations to individual alleles difficult. The classifier was reported to diagnose cytomegalovirus status with high specificity and sensitivity in both the original cohort and the validation cohort. A later analysis associated 16,951 TCR beta sequences with specific HLA alleles at a false discovery rate of 0.05. In the study, roughly 160 TCR beta chains were listed as associated with cytomegalovirus. In vitro tests confirmed that three of the cytomegalovirus-associated TCR beta chains recognize cytomegalovirus antigens. Because the 87-base-pair reads could not distinguish some IMGT-functional V segments, including TRBV6-2 and TRBV6-3, those segments were excluded. In a later analysis, HLA-associated TCR beta chains showed more clonal expansion and lower generation probabilities than non-associated chains that were equally common. Most TCR sequences were observed very rarely across donors, whereas some public TCRs were present in many individuals. Immune exposure information for the cohort was limited to CMV serostatus. In a later analysis, the rate of TCR association differed among HLA loci, with DRB1 alleles having the most associated TCRs and HLA-C alleles having the fewest. A further reported finding was that TCR beta sequences accurately predicted the HLA-A and HLA-B alleles for most subjects in the first cohort.

The receptor was isolated from a woman aged 35 to 49 in good health and CMV-seronegative. In this chain, TRBV5-4 is recombined with TRBJ1-3, and 9 junctional nucleotides match TRBD1. Sequenced material: PBMCs. The CDR3 corresponds to CASSLTGGSGNTIYF. The nucleotides read TGTGCCAGCAGCCTGACAGGGGGATCTGGAAACACCATATATTTT.